One sample yielded the 27 T cell receptor beta chains listed below, sequenced in a study of graft-versus-host responses after intestinal transplantation. TCRdb's copy holds only in-frame clones and misses some; the assay was immunoSEQ multiplex PCR. The sample holds under 30,000 clones; approximately 91% are singletons and the top ten take 2%. The source material was PBMCs, sampled 39 days after intestinal transplant. All receptors come from a human patient who received an intestinal transplant, so some T cells may come from the graft donor.

The chain recombines TRBV1 with TRBJ2-7; the table names TRBD1, a call not compared with the DNA. TRBV1 is marked as a pseudogene. The CDR3 runs 11 residues. The CDR3 sequence is CTSSQQGEQYF. CDR3 DNA: TGCACCAGCAGCCAACAGGGCGAGCAGTACTTC.

This chain joins TRBV6-4 and TRBJ2-4; 7 bases match TRBD1. The CDR3 runs 15 residues. From germline, CDR1 is MRHNA and CDR2 SNTAGT. V lost 6 bases and J lost 5; bases outside the gene matches: 10. The CDR3 is CASSFDRVKENIQYF. In DNA, the CDR3 is TGTGCCAGCAGCTTCGACAGGGTAAAGGAAAACATTCAGTACTTC.

The chain joins TRBV28 to TRBJ2-1; 10 bases agree with TRBD2. CDR3 length: 16 amino acids. The V gene's germline CDR1 is MDHEN and CDR2 SYDVKM. The ends lost 3 bases at V and 5 bases at J; junction bases unmatched: 7. Written as DNA, the CDR3 is TGTGCCAGCAGTTTCCCACTAGCGGGGAACAACAATGAGCAGTTCTTC. This codes for CASSFPLAGNNNEQFF.

The rearrangement links TRBV27 to TRBJ2-3; TRBD2 matches at 7 bases. CDR3 size: 13 residues. J was trimmed by 1 base and V by 5 bases; bases with no gene match: 0. Per the germline V gene, CDR1 is MNHEY and CDR2 is SMNVEV (reference sequence). The CDR3 region has the DNA TGTGCCAGCAGTCTAGCGGGCACAGATACGCAGTATTTT. This translates into CASSLAGTDTQYF.

This rearrangement joins TRBV28 to TRBJ1-4; 10 nucleotides match TRBD1. Germline V gene data show CDR1 as MDHEN and CDR2 as SYDVKM. This CDR3 spans 15 amino acids. Unmatched junction bases numbered 6, after V lost 8 bases and J lost 3 bases. For the CDR3, the DNA is TGTGCCAGCCGACAGGGGGCAGAGGCTAATGAAAAACTGTTTTTT. It encodes CASRQGAEANEKLFF.

The rearrangement links TRBV19 to TRBJ2-5; D unresolved. V lost 8 bases and J 4 bases, leaving 17 bases between the germline ends. Germline CDR1 is LNHDA and CDR2 is SQIVND (reference sequence). The CDR3 runs to 14 residues. The CDR3 sequence: CASRHAYQGETQYF. For the CDR3, the DNA is TGTGCCAGTCGGCACGCGTATCAAGGAGAGACCCAGTACTTC.

This chain uses TRBV7-8 with TRBJ2-2; possible D gene TRBD2, 5 bases. Trimming took 2 bases from V and 0 from J, leaving 16 bases between them. Germline CDR1 reads SGHVS; CDR2 reads FQNEAQ. The length of the CDR3 is 18 residues. The CDR3 protein is CASSLYRAPGTNTGELFF. The CDR3 DNA reads TGTGCCAGCAGCTTATACAGAGCCCCGGGGACGAACACCGGGGAGCTGTTTTTT.

The chain joins TRBV4-2 to TRBJ2-1; 9 bases fit TRBD2. Per the germline V gene, CDR1 is LGHNA and CDR2 is YNFKEQ. This CDR3 comprises 20 residues. J gave up 0 bases and V 1 base, and 13 bases lay outside the gene matches. DNA of the CDR3: TGTGCCAGCAGCCAAGTCCTAGCGGGACCCCCCACTAGCTCCTACAATGAGCAGTTCTTC. It specifies CASSQVLAGPPTSSYNEQFF.

The CDR3 DNA follows: TGTGCCAGCAGTTACTTTAGCGGCAGCTCCTACAATGAGCAGTTCTTC. Translating gives CASSYFSGSSYNEQFF. V gene TRBV6-5 combines with J gene TRBJ2-1; D is possibly TRBD2 (6 bases). Germline V gene lookup returns CDR1 MNHEY and CDR2 SVGAGI. Trimming took 1 base from V and 0 from J, leaving 10 bases between them. This CDR3 has 16 amino acids.

The rearrangement links TRBV7-3 to TRBJ2-2, with 7 bases matching TRBD2. CDR1 SGHTA and CDR2 FQGTGA come from the germline V gene. The CDR3 contains 18 residues. V lost 2 bases, J lost 0 bases, and 9 bases stayed unmatched. CDR3 sequence reads: CASSLLGGRSANTGELFF. The CDR3 bases are TGTGCCAGCAGCTTACTCGGCGGGAGAAGCGCGAACACCGGGGAGCTGTTTTTT. Filled out from reference TRBV7-3 and TRBJ2-2, the complete variable domain reads GAGVSQTPSNKVTEKGKYVELRCDPISGHTALYWYRQSLGQGPEFLIYFQGTGAADDSGLPNDRFFAVRPEGSVSTLKIQRTERGDSAVYLCASSLLGGRSANTGELFFGEGSRLTVL.

V and J are TRBV6-1 and TRBJ2-7; 7 nucleotides agree with TRBD1. Trimming removed 6 bases from V and 4 bases from J; junction bases left unmatched: 12. Germline V gene sequence: CDR1 MNHNS, CDR2 SASEGT. CDR3 size: 15 residues. CDR3 nucleotides: TGTGCCAGCAGAGTGACAGGGACGTTTTTTTACGAGCAGTACTTC. Translated: CASRVTGTFFYEQYF.

This chain connects TRBV25-1 to TRBJ1-1; D is uncertain. The germline V and J ends were trimmed by 2 bases and 2 bases, with 6 bases remaining between them. The CDR3 totals 13 residues. The germline V gene encodes CDR1 MGHDK and CDR2 SYGVNS. CDR3: CASSEEGNTEAFF. DNA of the CDR3: TGTGCCAGCAGTGAAGAGGGCAACACTGAAGCTTTCTTT.

This rearrangement joins TRBV6-5 to TRBJ2-3, with D maybe TRBD1 (6 bases). The CDR3 extends over 15 amino acids. Germline V gene lookup returns CDR1 MNHEY and CDR2 SVGAGI. Between the trimmed V and J ends, which lost 7 bases and 0 bases, there was a span of 14 bases. Here the CDR3 DNA reads TGTGCCAGCACTAAAATGGGGGCGAGCACAGATACGCAGTATTTT. This translates into CASTKMGASTDTQYF.

The genes are TRBV10-3 and TRBJ1-3; D possibly corresponds to TRBD1 (6 bases). Per germline, CDR1 ENHRY and CDR2 SYGVKD. The length of the CDR3 is 14 residues. The ends were cut back, 6 bases at V and 3 bases at J, with 12 bases in the middle. This CDR3 reads CAIRPQGSGNTIYF. For the CDR3, the DNA is TGTGCCATCAGACCGCAGGGGAGTGGAAACACCATATATTTT.

V and J are TRBV4-3 and TRBJ2-7; D is unclear. Germline CDR1 is LGHNA and CDR2 is YSLEER. Trimming removed 3 bases from V and 3 bases from J, with 9 bases in between. The CDR3 sequence is 13 residues long. This chain's CDR3 is CASSQPRSYEQYF. In DNA form, the CDR3 reads TGCGCCAGCAGCCAGCCGCGGAGCTACGAGCAGTACTTC.

This chain links TRBV7-6 with TRBJ2-1, with D unclear. The length of the CDR3 is 12 residues. Germline CDR1 is SGHVS and CDR2 is FNYEAQ. V lost 1 base, J lost 9 bases, and 7 bases lay in between. CDR3 in DNA: TGTGCCAGCAGCTTAGTCTATGGTGAGCAGTTCTTC. Protein sequence: CASSLVYGEQFF.

The V and J genes are TRBV13 and TRBJ2-7; D might be TRBD2 (6 bases). Trimming shortened V by 4 bases and J by 7 bases, and 8 bases separated the two germline ends. The CDR3 sequence is 11 residues long. Germline V CDR1 and CDR2: PRHDT, FYEKMQ (reference sequence). The chain's CDR3 is CASSSRGEQYF. CDR3 bases: TGTGCCAGCAGCTCGCGGGGAGAGCAGTACTTC. Supplemented by reference TRBV13 and TRBJ2-7, the full variable domain reads AAGVIQSPRHLIKEKRETATLKCYPIPRHDTVYWYQQGPGQDPQFLISFYEKMQSDKGSIPDRFSAQQFSDYHSELNMSSLELGDSALYFCASSSRGEQYFGPGTRLTVT.

J is TRBJ2-3 and V is TRBV19, with D possibly matching TRBD2 (5 bases). Trimming removed 3 bases from V and 2 bases from J, with 12 bases in between. This CDR3 has 15 amino acids. CDR1 LNHDA and CDR2 SQIVND come from the germline V gene (reference sequence). CDR3 loop: CASSINGRDTDTQYF. DNA for the CDR3: TGTGCCAGTAGTATTAATGGGAGAGACACAGATACGCAGTATTTT.

This sequence joins TRBV28 and TRBJ1-3; D is unclear. Looked up from germline, CDR1 is MDHEN and CDR2 is SYDVKM. V was shortened by 7 bases and J by 4 bases, with 8 bases between the two germline ends. The CDR3 totals 12 residues. The CDR3 loop is CASNDLGNTIYF. CDR3 bases: TGTGCCAGCAACGACCTGGGAAACACCATATATTTT.

The chain uses TRBV5-1 and TRBJ2-7; D uncertain. V dropped 0 bases and J dropped 6 bases, with 7 bases sitting between them. This CDR3 region has 12 residues. Germline V gene data show CDR1 as SGHRS and CDR2 as YFSETQ. The CDR3 is CASSLEGIEQYF. Here the CDR3 DNA reads TGCGCCAGCAGCTTGGAAGGGATCGAGCAGTACTTC. Drawing the rest from reference TRBV5-1 and TRBJ2-7, the complete variable domain is KAGVTQTPRYLIKTRGQQVTLSCSPISGHRSVSWYQQTPGQGLQFLFEYFSETQRNKGNFPGRFSGRQFSNSRSEMNVSTLELGDSALYLCASSLEGIEQYFGPGTRLTVT.

The gene calls are TRBV11-2 and TRBJ2-7, with D unresolved. The CDR3 length is 16 residues. CDR1 is SGHAT, CDR2 FQNNGV, per germline. The ends were cut back, 2 bases at V and 3 bases at J, with 17 bases in the middle. The CDR3 DNA follows: TGTGCCAGCAGCTTAACCCCCTGGCAGCGACACTACGAGCAGTACTTC. Its protein is CASSLTPWQRHYEQYF.

The chain carries TRBV5-7 and TRBJ1-1; no definite D call. TRBV5-7 is assigned to the ORF class and has an uncertain function. The CDR3 totals 15 residues. Trimming cost V 3 bases and J 0 bases, with 12 bases left between them. CDR3 sequence (DNA): TGTGCCAGCAGCTGGGTCAGGCCACTGAACACTGAAGCTTTCTTT. Its translation is CASSWVRPLNTEAFF.

The chain links TRBV5-1 to TRBJ2-3, with D possibly TRBD2 on 6 matching bases. The CDR3 length is 14 residues. Trimming pared 6 bases from V and 4 bases from J, leaving 15 bases between. CDR1 and CDR2 (germline): SGHRS, YFSETQ. CDR3 loop: CASMAQSGADTQYF. The DNA for the CDR3 is TGCGCCAGCATGGCCCAGTCGGGGGCAGATACGCAGTATTTT. Full variable domain (missing parts from reference TRBV5-1 and TRBJ2-3): KAGVTQTPRYLIKTRGQQVTLSCSPISGHRSVSWYQQTPGQGLQFLFEYFSETQRNKGNFPGRFSGRQFSNSRSEMNVSTLELGDSALYLCASMAQSGADTQYFGPGTRLTVL.

The chain combines TRBV23-1 with TRBJ1-2; D is unresolved. TRBV23-1 is an ORF, with its function uncertain. CDR3 length: 17 amino acids. Trimming took 5 bases from V and 4 from J, leaving 23 bases between them. The CDR3 reads CASSVIRLRRKTYGYTF. The CDR3 bases are TGCGCCAGCAGTGTGATACGGTTACGCAGAAAGACCTATGGCTACACCTTC.

The chain carries TRBV19 and TRBJ1-2, with 7 bases lining up with TRBD1. The CDR3 length is 15 residues. V was pared by 5 bases and J by 4 bases, with 10 bases of the junction left unmatched. CDR1 and CDR2 from the germline V gene are LNHDA and SQIVND (reference sequence). CDR3 coding DNA: TGTGCCAGTAGTCTCCGGACAGGAATTTTCTATGGCTACACCTTC. Amino acids: CASSLRTGIFYGYTF.

This rearrangement joins TRBV9 to TRBJ2-3; 11 bases map to TRBD2. This CDR3 has 15 amino acids. Trimming took 6 bases from V and 2 from J; bases not matched to a gene: 5. In germline, CDR1 is SGDLS, CDR2 YYNGEE. The CDR3 coding sequence is TGTGCCAGCACCACGACTAGCGGGATCACAGATACGCAGTATTTT. Its protein product is CASTTTSGITDTQYF. Full variable domain (missing parts from reference TRBV9 and TRBJ2-3): DSGVTQTPKHLITATGQRVTLRCSPRSGDLSVYWYQQSLDQGLQFLIQYYNGEERAKGNILERFSAQQFPDLHSELNLSSLELGDSALYFCASTTTSGITDTQYFGPGTRLTVL.

The V and J genes are TRBV23-1 and TRBJ1-6; D perhaps matches TRBD1 (5 bases). TRBV23-1 is classed as an ORF, of uncertain function. V dropped 3 bases and J dropped 9 bases, with 9 bases sitting between them. There are 13 residues in the CDR3. The CDR3 region has the DNA TGCGCCAGCAGTCACAGGGCTCCTTCACCCCTCCACTTT. This translates into CASSHRAPSPLHF.